This is a list of T cell receptor beta chains from one sample in a study of response to subunit inactivated influenza vaccine. One entry per CDR3 protein, called by TCRdb with MiXCR from the RT-PCR reads. The table shows around 180,000 distinct CDR3 sequences, with around 9% occurring only once. This specimen was non-naive T cells sorted from PBMCs, taken on the day of vaccination. These receptor sequences come from a middle-aged man who received an inactivated influenza vaccine. Both conserved end residues are part of each CDR3. The D gene is left open where the match is weak. Clone size is shown for a subset of rows, as once, few, many or a class of expanded clone.

TRBJ2-3 few 14 TRBV9 NA CASSVGMGADTQYF TGTGCCAGCAGCGTAGGAATGGGGGCAGATACGCAGTATTTT
TRBJ2-2 few 14 TRBV6-1 NA CATYPRARSGELFF TGTGCCACCTACCCGAGGGCCCGCTCCGGGGAGCTGTTTTTT
TRBJ2-1 NA 16 TRBV15 TRBD1 CATSRPGTGKYNEQFF TGTGCCACCAGCCGCCCCGGGACAGGGAAATACAATGAGCAGTTCTTC
TRBJ2-5 few 14 TRBV20-1 TRBD2 CSARDSTSGRPQYF TGCAGTGCTAGAGATTCCACTAGCGGGAGGCCCCAGTACTTC
TRBJ2-2 many 13 TRBV14 NA CASSRPGPGELFF TGTGCCAGCAGCCGACCAGGGCCCGGGGAGCTGTTTTTT
TRBJ2-4 NA 16 TRBV6-2/TRBV6-3 TRBD1 CASSYTSGQVSHIQYF TGTGCCAGCAGTTACACGTCGGGACAGGTCTCTCACATTCAGTACTTC
TRBJ1-2 NA 15 TRBV6-5 TRBD1 CASSSGQGGPYGYTF TGTGCCAGCAGTTCCGGACAGGGGGGACCTTATGGCTACACCTTC
TRBJ2-7 NA 13 TRBV10-3 NA CAISESAGYEQYF TGTGCCATCAGTGAGTCTGCCGGCTACGAGCAGTACTTC
TRBJ2-7 many 12 TRBV7-9 NA CASSRFSYEQYF TGTGCCAGCAGCCGATTCTCCTACGAGCAGTACTTC
TRBJ2-2 NA 14 TRBV28 TRBD2 CASSSGLAAGELFF TGTGCCAGCAGCTCCGGACTAGCTGCCGGGGAGCTGTTTTTT
TRBJ1-2 few 11 TRBV29-1 NA CSSEDGNGYTF TGCAGTTCCGAGGATGGCAACGGCTACACCTTC
TRBJ1-2 few 16 TRBV4-1 NA CASSRLQGEGSAGYTF TGCGCCAGCAGTCGACTCCAAGGGGAGGGTTCAGCTGGCTACACCTTC
TRBJ1-1 few 15 TRBV4-2 NA CASSQPQGTGTEAFF TGTGCCAGCAGCCAACCACAGGGCACCGGCACTGAAGCTTTCTTT
TRBJ2-7 NA 14 TRBV7-7 TRBD1 CASSPGTGTNEQYF TGTGCTAGCAGCCCAGGGACAGGAACCAACGAGCAGTACTTC
TRBJ1-5 NA 14 TRBV20-1 NA CSATRRGGGQPQHF TGCAGTGCGACCCGAAGGGGGGGAGGTCAGCCCCAGCATTTT
TRBJ2-5 few 12 TRBV20-1 NA CSGADFKETQYF TGCAGTGGGGCCGATTTTAAAGAGACCCAGTACTTC
TRBJ2-5 few 15 TRBV11-2 NA CASSLFGTYQETQYF TGTGCCAGCAGCTTGTTCGGGACCTACCAAGAGACCCAGTACTTC
TRBJ2-1 few 18 TRBV9 TRBD2 CASSVRQGGLAGRNEQFF TGTGCCAGCAGCGTAAGACAGGGGGGACTAGCGGGGAGAAATGAGCAGTTCTTC
TRBJ1-1 many 15 TRBV5-1 NA CASSSTGIMNTEAFF TGCGCCAGCAGCTCCACAGGAATCATGAACACTGAAGCTTTCTTT
TRBJ2-3 NA 15 TRBV20-1 NA CSAKDWTSITDAQYF TGCAGTGCTAAGGACTGGACATCCATCACAGATGCGCAGTATTTT
TRBJ1-1 few 13 TRBV5-1 NA CASSADQGFEAFF TGCGCCAGCAGCGCGGATCAGGGGTTTGAAGCTTTCTTT
TRBJ1-1 few 12 TRBV7-9 NA CASSTMNTEAFF TGTGCCAGCAGCACCATGAACACTGAAGCTTTCTTT
TRBJ1-6 NA 14 TRBV7-2 NA CASSLGIGRAPLHF TGTGCCAGCAGCTTAGGCATCGGTCGAGCGCCCCTCCACTTT
TRBJ2-3 NA 14 TRBV20-1 TRBD1 CSARDRGSTDTQYF TGCAGTGCTAGGGACAGGGGTAGCACAGATACGCAGTATTTT
TRBJ1-1 many 15 TRBV12-3/TRBV12-4 TRBD1 CASSLYRGVNTEAFF TGTGCCAGCAGTTTGTACAGGGGGGTGAACACTGAAGCTTTCTTT
TRBJ1-3 few 19 TRBV9 NA CASSVGTNGMTSSGNTIYF TGTGCCAGCAGCGTAGGGACAAACGGGATGACAAGCTCTGGAAACACCATATATTTT
TRBJ2-7 NA 13 TRBV5-1 NA CASSLDASGEQYF TGCGCCAGCAGCTTGGACGCGTCGGGGGAGCAGTACTTC
TRBJ2-3 NA 16 TRBV11-2 TRBD2 CASSLRRGGRADTQYF TGTGCCAGCAGCTTACGGCGGGGGGGCCGCGCAGATACGCAGTATTTT
TRBJ2-5 few 13 TRBV29-1 NA CSVWSGTYGTQYF TGCAGCGTTTGGTCCGGGACTTACGGGACCCAGTACTTC
TRBJ2-5 NA 15 TRBV7-2 TRBD2 CASSSTSGGAETQYF TGTGCCAGCAGCTCAACTAGCGGGGGGGCAGAGACCCAGTACTTC
TRBJ1-5 NA 14 TRBV25-1 NA CASSERNSNQPQHF TGTGCCAGCAGTGAAAGAAATAGCAATCAGCCCCAGCATTTT
TRBJ2-7 few 14 TRBV20-1 NA CSANRVLDPYEQYF TGCAGTGCCAACAGGGTACTGGATCCCTACGAGCAGTACTTC
TRBJ2-3 NA 15 TRBV10-3 TRBD1 CATDSDRGSTDTQYF TGTGCCACCGACTCGGACAGGGGGAGTACAGATACGCAGTATTTT
TRBJ1-1 NA 14 TRBV11-2 TRBD1 CASSTDGQGAEAFF TGTGCCAGCAGCACGGATGGGCAGGGGGCTGAAGCTTTCTTT
TRBJ2-5 NA 12 TRBV20-1 NA CSARGGKETQYF TGCAGTGCTAGAGGGGGAAAAGAGACCCAGTACTTC
TRBJ2-7 NA 13 TRBV21-1 NA CASSTQKLHEQYF TGTGCCAGCAGCACCCAAAAACTCCACGAGCAGTACTTC
TRBJ2-5 NA 13 TRBV10-3 TRBD2 CATAAGVQETQYF TGTGCCACCGCTGCGGGGGTCCAAGAGACCCAGTACTTC
TRBJ2-3 few 12 TRBV2 NA CASSLRVDTQYF TGTGCCAGCAGTCTTAGGGTCGATACGCAGTATTTT
TRBJ2-3 many 17 TRBV20-1 TRBD2 CSARVIPGTIGTDTQYF TGCAGTGCTAGGGTTATACCCGGGACTATTGGCACAGATACGCAGTATTTT
TRBJ2-1 NA 15 TRBV27 TRBD1 CASSLSQTGLNEQFF TGTGCCAGCAGTTTATCCCAGACAGGGTTGAATGAGCAGTTCTTC
TRBJ2-5 NA 15 TRBV5-1 NA CASSLVAETQETQYF TGCGCCAGCAGCTTGGTGGCCGAGACCCAAGAGACCCAGTACTTC
TRBJ1-3 NA 16 TRBV10-3 NA CAISEAGRFSGNTIYF TGTGCCATCAGTGAGGCGGGACGGTTCTCTGGAAACACCATATATTTT
TRBJ2-2 once 15 TRBV19 TRBD1 CASSRGQELTGELFF TGTGCCAGTAGTAGAGGACAGGAGCTCACCGGGGAGCTGTTTTTT
TRBJ1-2 many 14 TRBV2 NA CATQSGRPNYGYTF TGTGCCACGCAGTCAGGGAGGCCTAACTATGGCTACACCTTC
TRBJ2-5 many 16 TRBV3-1 TRBD2 CASSQDRKLAGGTQYF TGTGCCAGCAGCCAAGATAGGAAACTAGCGGGAGGGACCCAGTACTTC
TRBJ1-6 many 15 TRBV7-2 NA CASSPSRVSNSPLHF TGTGCCAGCAGCCCTAGTCGGGTATCGAATTCACCCCTCCACTTT
TRBJ1-1 NA 14 TRBV19 TRBD1 CASSIQGDWAEAFF TGTGCCAGTAGTATCCAGGGGGACTGGGCTGAAGCTTTCTTT
TRBJ2-5 few 12 TRBV29-1 TRBD2 CSDKTSSETQYF TGCAGCGATAAGACTAGCTCGGAGACCCAGTACTTC
TRBJ2-2 NA 12 TRBV6-1 NA CASRVYTGELFF TGTGCCAGCAGGGTTTACACCGGGGAGCTGTTTTTT
TRBJ2-5 NA 14 TRBV7-2 NA CASSLVRKWETQYF TGTGCCAGCAGCTTAGTTAGGAAATGGGAGACCCAGTACTTC
TRBJ2-7 NA 16 TRBV7-8 TRBD1 CASSLRGSGGAYEQYF TGTGCCAGCAGCTTAAGGGGATCAGGGGGCGCCTACGAGCAGTACTTC
TRBJ2-3 few 15 TRBV4-2 NA CASSQVGGATDTQYF TGTGCCAGCAGCCAAGTGGGGGGGGCCACAGATACGCAGTATTTT
TRBJ2-3 NA 14 TRBV9 NA CASSVASATDTQYF TGTGCCAGCAGCGTAGCTAGCGCCACAGATACGCAGTATTTT
TRBJ2-7 few 16 TRBV6-1 NA CASSRFARVSSYEQYF TGTGCCAGCAGTCGCTTCGCCAGGGTGTCTTCCTACGAGCAGTACTTC
TRBJ2-7 many 13 TRBV7-2 NA CASSLVLVSEQYF TGTGCCAGCAGCTTAGTACTAGTCTCCGAGCAGTACTTC
TRBJ2-5 NA 17 TRBV5-1 TRBD2 CASSSGASGARGETQYF TGCGCCAGCAGCTCTGGTGCTAGCGGGGCCAGGGGAGAGACCCAGTACTTC
TRBJ1-3 many 17 TRBV9 TRBD1 CASSVSQGASGGNTIYF TGTGCCAGCAGCGTGTCCCAGGGGGCGTCGGGTGGAAACACCATATATTTT
TRBJ1-1 few 13 TRBV2 NA CASSGGPNTEAFF TGTGCCAGCAGTGGGGGACCGAACACTGAAGCTTTCTTT
TRBJ2-7 few 15 TRBV4-2 TRBD2 CASSQDTSGGYEQYF TGTGCCAGCAGCCAAGACACTAGCGGGGGCTACGAGCAGTACTTC
TRBJ2-2 few 15 TRBV5-6 NA CASSLALENTGELFF TGTGCCAGCAGCTTGGCCTTAGAGAACACCGGGGAGCTGTTTTTT